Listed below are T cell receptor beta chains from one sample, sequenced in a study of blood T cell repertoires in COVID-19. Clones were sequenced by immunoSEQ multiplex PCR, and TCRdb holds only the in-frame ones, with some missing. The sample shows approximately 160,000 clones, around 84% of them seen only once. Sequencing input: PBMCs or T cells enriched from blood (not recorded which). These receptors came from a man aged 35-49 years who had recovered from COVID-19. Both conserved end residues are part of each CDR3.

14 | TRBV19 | CASSKGQGLQPQHF
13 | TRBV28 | CASSWGGNSPLHF
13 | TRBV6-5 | CASSSQGFGEQYF
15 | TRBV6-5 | CASSRAWGAYNEQFF
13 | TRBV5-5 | CASSWEEWGEQFF
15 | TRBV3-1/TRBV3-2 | CASSSRDRGGTEAFF
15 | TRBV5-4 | CASSFYEAPTGELFF
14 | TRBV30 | CAWNLEGENYGYTF
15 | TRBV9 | CASSPRQGPNTEAFF
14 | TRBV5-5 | CASSLAGTNYEQYF
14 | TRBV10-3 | CATESRTGSNEQFF
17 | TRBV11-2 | CASSRNTGARIGNEQFF
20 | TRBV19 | CASSPGKERKPGRPYNEQFF
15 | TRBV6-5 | CASSYSDRGPGELFF
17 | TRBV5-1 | CASSFLAGPSGANVLTF
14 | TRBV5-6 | CASSPLDTLDTQYF
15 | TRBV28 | CASSLLQGGGEKLFF
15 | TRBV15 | CATSRLGGGINEQFF
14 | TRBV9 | CASSPSGLLNEQFF
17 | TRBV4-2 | CASSQPSGGSSYNEQFF
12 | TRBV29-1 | CSVGGGGETQYF
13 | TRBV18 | CASSPGRGYGYTF
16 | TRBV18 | CASSPGQGGPPDTQYF
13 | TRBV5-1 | CASSLGQNSPLHF
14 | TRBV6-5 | CASSSDTSFYGYTF
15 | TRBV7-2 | CASTLDRAVAGELFF
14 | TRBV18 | CASSPPTTGDTQYF
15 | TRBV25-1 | CASSEPLGSGGATFF
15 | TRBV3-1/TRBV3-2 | CASSQPSGYSYEQYF
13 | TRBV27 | CASSLSSGGEAFF
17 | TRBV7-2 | CASSIDPGLAGRETQYF
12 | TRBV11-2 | CASSLFDNEQFF
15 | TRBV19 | CASSSEQGPHTEAFF
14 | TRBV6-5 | CASRGQGPNQPQHF
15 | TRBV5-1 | CASSIGLAGLLEQFF
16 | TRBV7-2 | CASRHLGLAGDNEQFF
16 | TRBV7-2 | CASSQLAGALTDTQYF
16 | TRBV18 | CASSPDRGQDYNEQFF
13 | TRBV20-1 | CSASLRVEYGYTF
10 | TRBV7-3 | CASSLNIAFF
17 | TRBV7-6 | CASSLGQTYSSPYEQYF
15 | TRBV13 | CASSTRDRGTYGYTF
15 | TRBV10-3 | CAIGVTSGGPDTQYF
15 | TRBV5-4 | CASSLSSGAEDTQYF
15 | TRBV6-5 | CASSSTYTLHQPQHF
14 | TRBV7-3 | CASSEQGALHGYTF
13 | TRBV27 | CASRLAGAGELFF
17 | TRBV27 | CASSSHSDRVYNSPLHF
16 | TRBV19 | CASSESPGLSRNEQFF